This passage covers 30 T cell receptor beta chains from one sample sequenced in a study of shared clonotypes between healthy human individuals. Sequencing used immunoSEQ multiplex PCR; TCRdb keeps in-frame clones, though not all of them. The table lists millions of clones, about 95% of them singletons. CD45RO negativity and positive selection for CCR7 defined naive CD8 cells, a population that excluded terminally differentiated effector memory CD45RA+ cells. Sequencing was performed on naive CD8+ T cells sorted from blood. The receptor set was obtained from a man aged 18 to 29 in good health.

This chain uses TRBV25-1 with TRBJ2-7, with TRBD1 identical over 9 bases. With 5 bases clipped from V and 2 bases from J, the junction kept 4 bases outside the gene matches. Germline CDR1 reads MGHDK; CDR2 reads SYGVNS. The CDR3 extends over 14 amino acids. The CDR3 DNA follows: TGTGCCAGCAGTACCGGGACAGGGCCCTACGAGCAGTACTTC. Residues: CASSTGTGPYEQYF.

This clone has just a few counts. V gene TRBV30 combines with J gene TRBJ1-3; D is ambiguous. CDR1 is GTSNPN, CDR2 SVGIG, per germline (reference sequence). This CDR3 has 15 residues. V was clipped by 3 bases and J by 4 bases, with 16 bases between them. CDR3 residues: CAWSHTLLEGNTIYF. DNA for the CDR3: TGTGCCTGGAGCCACACCCTTTTGGAAGGAAACACCATATATTTT.

The rearrangement joins TRBV6-1 to TRBJ2-1; possible D gene TRBD1, 5 bases. The CDR3 has 17 residues. Germline values: CDR1 MNHNS, CDR2 SASEGT. Trimming shortened V by 3 bases and J by 4 bases, and 19 bases separated the two germline ends. The CDR3 DNA is TGTGCCAGCAGTGAGTCGACCGGGCAGGGAAGTTACAATGAGCAGTTCTTC. Translating gives CASSESTGQGSYNEQFF.

The rearrangement joins TRBV30 to TRBJ2-7; a weak D match, TRBD1 (6 bases). Germline assignment: CDR1 GTSNPN and CDR2 SVGIG (reference sequence). The V gene lost 4 bases and the J gene lost 5 bases, with 18 bases spanning the gap. The CDR3 loop spans 14 amino acids. The CDR3 region is CAWKGVAPLDEQYF. CDR3 sequence (DNA): TGTGCCTGGAAGGGGGTAGCCCCCCTTGACGAGCAGTACTTC.

Here the CDR3 DNA reads TGTGCCAGTAGTCCTTTCTCCCTTTTGACCGGGGAGCTGTTTTTT. Translated, it gives CASSPFSLLTGELFF. This chain links TRBV19 with TRBJ2-2, with D unresolved. Germline loops: CDR1 LNHDA, CDR2 SQIVND (reference sequence). Trimming left V 5 bases short and J 5 bases short, with 15 bases between. The CDR3 has 15 amino acids.

The chain uses TRBV5-1 and TRBJ2-7; no clear D gene. V lost 5 bases to trimming and J lost 3 bases, with 12 bases between them. The CDR3 sequence is 13 residues long. The germline V gene has CDR1 SGHRS and CDR2 YFSETQ. CDR3 coding DNA: TGCGCCAGCAGGAGTGGGGATGGCTACGAGCAGTACTTC. Amino acids: CASRSGDGYEQYF.

On this clone: Other DNA sequences in this specimen translate into the identical CDR3. This rearrangement joins TRBV11-2 to TRBJ2-7; D possibly corresponds to TRBD2 (5 bases). Germline assignment: CDR1 SGHAT and CDR2 FQNNGV. Trimming took off 3 bases at V and 0 bases at J, with 6 bases between the two ends. The CDR3 sequence is 13 residues long. The CDR3 coding sequence is TGTGCCAGCAGCTTGGGGAGCTCCTACGAGCAGTACTTC. Its protein is CASSLGSSYEQYF.

The chain has TRBV5-1 and TRBJ2-3; D possibly corresponds to TRBD1 (6 bases). The germline V gene has CDR1 SGHRS and CDR2 YFSETQ. V was cut by 4 bases and J by 0 bases, with 12 bases left in between. The CDR3 runs 15 residues. The CDR3, as DNA: TGCGCCAGCAGCACCACACAGGGTAGCACAGATACGCAGTATTTT. This gives the protein CASSTTQGSTDTQYF.

The gene calls are TRBV5-6 and TRBJ2-1; 10 bases are shared with TRBD2. Germline V gene lookup returns CDR1 SGHDT and CDR2 YYEEEE. CDR3 length: 15 residues. Trimming took 0 bases from V and 5 from J; bases not matched to a gene: 2. The CDR3 protein is CASSLVLAGDNEQFF. The CDR3, as DNA: TGTGCCAGCAGCTTGGTTCTAGCGGGAGACAATGAGCAGTTCTTC. Using reference TRBV5-6 and TRBJ2-1 for the parts outside the CDR3, the full variable domain is DAGVTQSPTHLIKTRGQQVTLRCSPKSGHDTVSWYQQALGQGPQFIFQYYEEEERQRGNFPDRFSGHQFPNYSSELNVNALLLGDSALYLCASSLVLAGDNEQFFGPGTRLTVL.

The chain joins TRBV5-4 to TRBJ1-2, with D perhaps TRBD1 (5 bases). Germline V gene sequence: CDR1 SGHNT, CDR2 YYREEE (reference sequence). The CDR3 extends over 11 amino acids. Trimming removed 4 bases at V and 8 bases at J, with 9 bases between. For the CDR3, the DNA is TGTGCCAGCAGCCAGGGAACCGGCTACACCTTC. This encodes CASSQGTGYTF.

DNA of the CDR3: TGTGCCAGCTCACCATCGCAGACCGCTTACCAAGAGACCCAGTACTTC. This encodes CASSPSQTAYQETQYF. The chain recombines TRBV18 with TRBJ2-5; D not resolved. Germline CDR1 KGHSH, CDR2 LQKENI. The CDR3 totals 16 residues. V gave up 2 bases and J gave up 0 bases, with 13 bases separating them.

This rearrangement joins TRBV5-4 to TRBJ2-3; perhaps TRBD1 as D (6 bases). The V and J ends lost 0 bases and 1 base respectively, with 9 bases between them. The CDR3 consists of 15 residues. The germline V gene encodes CDR1 SGHNT and CDR2 YYREEE (reference sequence). CDR3 residues: CASSLGAGGTDTQYF. In DNA, the CDR3 is TGTGCCAGCAGCTTGGGCGCAGGGGGCACAGATACGCAGTATTTT.

This chain links TRBV19 with TRBJ1-1; weak D call: TRBD1 (5 bases). The germline V gene encodes CDR1 LNHDA and CDR2 SQIVND (reference sequence). This CDR3 spans 14 amino acids. The ends were cut back, 8 bases at V and 3 bases at J, with 16 bases in the middle. In nucleotides, the CDR3 is TGTGCCAGTCGCCCCAGGGAGTACGACACTGAAGCTTTCTTT. It is translated as CASRPREYDTEAFF.

V usage is TRBV4-1 and J usage is TRBJ2-7; D is perhaps TRBD1 (5 bases). CDR3 length equals 17 residues. V gave up 0 bases and J gave up 1 base, with 16 bases separating them. Germline CDR1 and CDR2: MGHRA and YSYEKL. CDR3 DNA sequence: TGCGCCAGCAGCCAAGATCTGGAGCAGGGCCTATCCTACGAGCAGTACTTC. Protein product: CASSQDLEQGLSYEQYF.

The DNA for the CDR3 is TGTGCCAGCAGTGAGGGACTCTTGAACACTGAAGCTTTCTTT. Translation: CASSEGLLNTEAFF. The chain has TRBV2 and TRBJ1-1, with D tentatively TRBD1 (5 bases). Trimming left V 3 bases short and J 0 bases short, with 8 bases between. The CDR3 is 14 residues long. Germline CDR1 and CDR2: SNHLY and FYNNEI.

The V gene is TRBV15, the J gene TRBJ2-7; 7 bases map to TRBD1. Germline CDR1 LNHNV, CDR2 YYDKDF (reference sequence). Trimming took 8 bases from V and 3 from J; bases not matched to a gene: 7. The CDR3 has 13 amino acids. This CDR3 reads CATQTGTGYEQYF. CDR3 bases: TGTGCCACCCAGACAGGGACGGGCTACGAGCAGTACTTC.

This chain joins TRBV11-2 and TRBJ2-1; D is unresolved. Deletions cut 0 bases from V and 10 bases from J, with 7 bases between. The CDR3 runs 12 residues. Germline CDR1 is SGHAT and CDR2 is FQNNGV. The CDR3 DNA follows: TGTGCCAGCAGCTTAGACGAACCCGAGCAGTTCTTC. It is translated as CASSLDEPEQFF. Looking up the rest from reference TRBV11-2 and TRBJ2-1 gives the full variable domain: EAGVAQSPRYKIIEKRQSVAFWCNPISGHATLYWYQQILGQGPKLLIQFQNNGVVDDSQLPKDRFSAERLKGVDSTLKIQPAKLEDSAVYLCASSLDEPEQFFGPGTRLTVL.

This rearrangement joins TRBV6-5 to TRBJ2-7, with D possibly being TRBD1 (6 bases). The CDR3 sequence is 11 residues long. Trimming cost V 10 bases and J 6 bases, with 13 bases left between them. Per the germline V gene, CDR1 is MNHEY and CDR2 is SVGAGI. CDR3 sequence: CATIRGSEQYF. The CDR3 bases are TGTGCCACCATAAGGGGGAGCGAGCAGTACTTC.

This chain connects TRBV7-9 to TRBJ2-6; 8 bases are shared with TRBD2. CDR3 length: 16 residues. Trimming took 5 bases from V and 4 from J; bases not matched to a gene: 7. The germline V gene encodes CDR1 SEHNR and CDR2 FQNEAQ (reference sequence). The CDR3 sequence is CASSPSGLVGANVLTF. DNA of the CDR3: TGTGCCAGCAGCCCCTCGGGACTAGTCGGGGCCAACGTCCTGACTTTC.

The chain combines TRBV7-3 with TRBJ2-7, with 8 positions matching TRBD1. CDR1 is SGHTA, CDR2 FQGTGA, per germline. The CDR3 has 13 amino acids. Trimming at V came to 5 bases and at J to 5 bases, leaving 5 bases not matched to a gene. The chain's CDR3 is CASSGQGVDEQYF. CDR3 bases: TGTGCCAGCAGCGGACAGGGTGTCGACGAGCAGTACTTC. Variable domain in full (rest from reference TRBV7-3 and TRBJ2-7): GAGVSQTPSNKVTEKGKYVELRCDPISGHTALYWYRQSLGQGPEFLIYFQGTGAADDSGLPNDRFFAVRPEGSVSTLKIQRTERGDSAVYLCASSGQGVDEQYFGPGTRLTVT.

The V call is TRBV2, the J call TRBJ1-5; D is possibly TRBD1 (6 bases). Germline V lookup: CDR1 SNHLY, CDR2 FYNNEI. The V end was cut by 3 bases, the J end by 6 bases, with 12 bases between. This CDR3 spans 14 amino acids. The DNA of the CDR3 is TGTGCCAGCAGTGACGGGGGGCGTACTCAGCCCCAGCATTTT. Protein sequence: CASSDGGRTQPQHF.

The chain uses TRBV9 and TRBJ2-3; D possibly corresponds to TRBD2 (6 bases). Germline loops: CDR1 SGDLS, CDR2 YYNGEE. Trimming removed 3 bases from V and 3 bases from J, with 11 bases in between. The CDR3 loop spans 14 amino acids. The CDR3 protein is CASSASGLTDTQYF. The CDR3 coding sequence is TGTGCCAGCAGCGCGAGCGGGCTAACAGATACGCAGTATTTT.

CDR3 nucleotide sequence: TGTGCCAGCTCACCAGTAGAATCAACCTACGAGCAGTACTTC. Translated, it gives CASSPVESTYEQYF. J is TRBJ2-7 and V is TRBV18; D is ambiguous. This CDR3 has 14 residues. Trimming cost V 2 bases and J 2 bases, with 10 bases left between them. Looked up from germline, CDR1 is KGHSH and CDR2 is LQKENI.

On this clone itself: Different DNA sequences within this sample yield the same CDR3. The V call is TRBV7-9, the J call TRBJ1-3, with a tentative D call TRBD1 (6 bases). V was pared by 5 bases and J by 0 bases, with 11 bases between. Germline lookup yields CDR1 SEHNR and CDR2 FQNEAQ (reference sequence). This CDR3 region has 15 residues. CDR3 protein: CASSPRGVSGNTIYF. The CDR3 DNA sequence: TGTGCCAGCAGCCCAAGGGGGGTCTCTGGAAACACCATATATTTT.

The rearrangement links TRBV29-1 to TRBJ2-3; TRBD2 aligns across 13 bases. This CDR3 has 15 amino acids. The germline V gene encodes CDR1 SQVTM and CDR2 ANQGSEA. The J segment lost 2 bases and the V segment lost 3 bases, leaving 2 bases of the junction unmatched. The CDR3 DNA is TGCAGCGTTGACGGACTAGCGGGGGACACAGATACGCAGTATTTT. Translated, it gives CSVDGLAGDTDTQYF.

The chain combines TRBV7-2 with TRBJ2-3; no definite D call. The CDR3 is made up of 11 amino acids. The germline V gene has CDR1 SGHTA and CDR2 FQGNSA. V shed 3 bases and J shed 4 bases, with 2 bases lying between them. In DNA form, the CDR3 reads TGTGCCAGCAGCTTTTCAGATACGCAGTATTTT. Its protein product is CASSFSDTQYF.

This sequence joins TRBV4-2 and TRBJ2-5; D gene ambiguous. CDR3 length: 14 amino acids. Germline lookup yields CDR1 LGHNA and CDR2 YNFKEQ. Trimming cost V 1 base and J 1 base, with 7 bases left between them. The CDR3 region is CASSQAGVQETQYF. CDR3 bases: TGTGCCAGCAGCCAAGCTGGGGTCCAAGAGACCCAGTACTTC.

The chain employs TRBV4-1 and TRBJ2-5; no firm D call. Germline CDR1 and CDR2: MGHRA and YSYEKL. V was pared by 2 bases and J by 7 bases, with 5 bases between. There are 11 residues in the CDR3. The CDR3 sequence: CASSQYGTQYF. The CDR3 coding sequence is TGCGCCAGCAGCCAATACGGGACCCAGTACTTC.

With regard to this clone: Other nucleotide sequences from this sample produce the same CDR3. J is TRBJ2-1 and V is TRBV9; 8 bases map to TRBD2. CDR1 is SGDLS and CDR2 is YYNGEE in the germline V gene. Losses at the gene ends were 3 bases for V and 4 bases for J; bases not matched to a gene: 3. The CDR3 is 14 residues long. The CDR3 spells CASSGGLVYNEQFF. In nucleotides, the CDR3 is TGTGCCAGCAGCGGGGGACTAGTTTACAATGAGCAGTTCTTC.

The chain recombines TRBV2 with TRBJ2-3; no firm D call. Germline loops: CDR1 SNHLY, CDR2 FYNNEI. V was clipped by 9 bases and J by 3 bases, with 4 bases between them. The CDR3 runs 10 residues. CDR3 protein: CARETDTQYF. The CDR3 DNA follows: TGTGCCAGAGAAACAGATACGCAGTATTTT.